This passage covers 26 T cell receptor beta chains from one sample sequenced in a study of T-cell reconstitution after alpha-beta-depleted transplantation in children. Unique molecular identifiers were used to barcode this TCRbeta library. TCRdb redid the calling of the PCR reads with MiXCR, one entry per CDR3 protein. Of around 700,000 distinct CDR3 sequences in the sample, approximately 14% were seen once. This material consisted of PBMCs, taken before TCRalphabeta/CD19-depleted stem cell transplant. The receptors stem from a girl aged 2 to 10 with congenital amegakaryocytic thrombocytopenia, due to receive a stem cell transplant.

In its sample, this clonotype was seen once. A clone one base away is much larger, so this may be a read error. The CDR3 DNA sequence: TGTGCCAGCAGCGTAGCTAGCAAGCAGTACTTC. It yields the protein CASSVASKQYF. This chain links TRBV9 with TRBJ2-7; maybe TRBD2 (5 bases). The V gene's germline CDR1 is SGDLS and CDR2 YYNGEE. CDR3 size: 11 residues. The V end was cut by 0 bases, the J end by 8 bases, with 6 bases between.

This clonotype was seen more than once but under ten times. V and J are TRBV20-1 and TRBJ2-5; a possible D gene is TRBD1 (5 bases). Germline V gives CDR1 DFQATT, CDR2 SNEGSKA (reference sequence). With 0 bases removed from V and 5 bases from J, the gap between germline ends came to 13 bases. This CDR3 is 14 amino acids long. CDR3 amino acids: CSARDSRGGETQYF. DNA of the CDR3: TGCAGTGCTAGAGATTCAAGGGGTGGGGAGACCCAGTACTTC.

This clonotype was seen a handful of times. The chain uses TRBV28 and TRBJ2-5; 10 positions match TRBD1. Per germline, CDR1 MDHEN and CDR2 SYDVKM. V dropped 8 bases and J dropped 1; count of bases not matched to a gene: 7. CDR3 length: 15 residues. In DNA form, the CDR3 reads TGTGCCAGCGGAGACAGGGGGCGCCCCCAAGAGACCCAGTACTTC. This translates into CASGDRGRPQETQYF.

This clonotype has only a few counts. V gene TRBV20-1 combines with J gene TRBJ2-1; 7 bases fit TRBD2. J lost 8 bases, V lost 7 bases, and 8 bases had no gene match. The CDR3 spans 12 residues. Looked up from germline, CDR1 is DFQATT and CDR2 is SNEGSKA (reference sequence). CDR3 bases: TGCAGTGTCGACGGGAGGTGGGATGAGCAGTTCTTC. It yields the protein CSVDGRWDEQFF.

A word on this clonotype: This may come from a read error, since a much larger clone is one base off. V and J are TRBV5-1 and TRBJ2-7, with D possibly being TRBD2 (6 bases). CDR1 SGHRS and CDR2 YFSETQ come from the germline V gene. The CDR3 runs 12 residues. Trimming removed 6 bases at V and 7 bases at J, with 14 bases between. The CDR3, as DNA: TGCGCCAGCAACTCTACCCGGGGGGAGCAGTACTTC. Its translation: CASNSTRGEQYF.

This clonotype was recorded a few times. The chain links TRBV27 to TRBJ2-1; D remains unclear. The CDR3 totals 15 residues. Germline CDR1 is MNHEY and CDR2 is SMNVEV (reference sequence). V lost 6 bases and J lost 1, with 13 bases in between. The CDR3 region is CASRSGPASYNEQFF. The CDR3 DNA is TGTGCCAGCAGATCCGGACCCGCGTCCTACAATGAGCAGTTCTTC.

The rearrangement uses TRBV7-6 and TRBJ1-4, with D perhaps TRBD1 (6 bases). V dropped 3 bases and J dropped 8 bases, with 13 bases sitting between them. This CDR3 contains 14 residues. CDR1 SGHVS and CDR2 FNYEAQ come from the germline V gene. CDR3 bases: TGTGCCAGCAGCTTTCTACAGGGTGGCGAAAAACTGTTTTTT. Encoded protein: CASSFLQGGEKLFF.

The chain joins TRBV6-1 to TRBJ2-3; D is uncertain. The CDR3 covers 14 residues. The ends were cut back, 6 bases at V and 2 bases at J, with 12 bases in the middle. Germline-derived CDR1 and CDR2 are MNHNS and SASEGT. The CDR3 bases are TGTGCCAGCAGGGCGAGGCAGCTCACAGATACGCAGTATTTT. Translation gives CASRARQLTDTQYF.

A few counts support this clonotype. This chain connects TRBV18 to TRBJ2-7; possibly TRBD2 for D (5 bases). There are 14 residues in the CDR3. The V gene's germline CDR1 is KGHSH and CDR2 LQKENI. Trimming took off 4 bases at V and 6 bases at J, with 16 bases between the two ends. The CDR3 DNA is TGTGCCAGCTCACTACCTCGCCTAGCCCTCGAGCAGTACTTC. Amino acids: CASSLPRLALEQYF.

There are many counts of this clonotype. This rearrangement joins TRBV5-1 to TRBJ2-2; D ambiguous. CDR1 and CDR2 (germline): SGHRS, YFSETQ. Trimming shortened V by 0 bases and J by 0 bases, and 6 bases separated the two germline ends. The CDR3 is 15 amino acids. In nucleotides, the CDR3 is TGCGCCAGCAGCTTGGCCCAAGCGAACACCGGGGAGCTGTTTTTT. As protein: CASSLAQANTGELFF.

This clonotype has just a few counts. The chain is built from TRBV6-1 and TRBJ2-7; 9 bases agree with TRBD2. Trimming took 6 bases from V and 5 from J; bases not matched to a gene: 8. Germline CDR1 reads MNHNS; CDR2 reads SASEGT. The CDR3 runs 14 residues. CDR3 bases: TGTGCCAGCAGAGATAGCGGGAGAAGCCACGAGCAGTACTTC. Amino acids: CASRDSGRSHEQYF.

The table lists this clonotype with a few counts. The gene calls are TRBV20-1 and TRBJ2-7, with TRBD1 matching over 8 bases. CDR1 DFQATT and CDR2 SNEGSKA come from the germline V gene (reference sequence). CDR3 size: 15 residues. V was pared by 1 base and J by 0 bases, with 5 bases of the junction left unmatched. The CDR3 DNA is TGCAGTGCTAGAGGGACAGGGCTCGACTCCTACGAGCAGTACTTC. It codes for CSARGTGLDSYEQYF.

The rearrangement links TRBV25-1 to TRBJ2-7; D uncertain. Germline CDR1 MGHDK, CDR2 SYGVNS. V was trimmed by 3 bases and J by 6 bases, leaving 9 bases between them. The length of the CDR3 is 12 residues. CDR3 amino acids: CASSDNPPEQYF. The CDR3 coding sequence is TGTGCCAGCAGTGATAACCCCCCCGAGCAGTACTTC.

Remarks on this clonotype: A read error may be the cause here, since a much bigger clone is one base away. The CDR3 is CASRQGGTSFNQPQHF. The CDR3 region has the DNA TGTGCCAGCAGACAAGGAGGGACTTCGTTCAATCAGCCCCAGCATTTT. This rearrangement joins TRBV7-8 to TRBJ1-5; TRBD1 is a possible D gene (5 bases). The ends were cut back, 6 bases at V and 3 bases at J, with 18 bases in the middle. CDR3 length: 16 amino acids. The V gene's germline CDR1 is SGHVS and CDR2 FQNEAQ.

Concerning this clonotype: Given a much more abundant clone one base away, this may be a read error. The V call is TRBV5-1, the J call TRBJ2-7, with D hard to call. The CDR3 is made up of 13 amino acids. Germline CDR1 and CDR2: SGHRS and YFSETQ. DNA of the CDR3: TGCGCCAGCAGCAGGGTAAGCTCCTGCGAGCAGTACTTC. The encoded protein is CASSRVSSCEQYF.

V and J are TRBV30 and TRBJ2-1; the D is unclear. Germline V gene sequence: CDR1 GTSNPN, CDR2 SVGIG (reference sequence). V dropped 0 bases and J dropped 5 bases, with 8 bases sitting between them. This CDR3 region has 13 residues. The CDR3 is CAWSVRRNNEQFF. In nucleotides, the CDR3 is TGTGCCTGGAGTGTACGGAGAAACAATGAGCAGTTCTTC. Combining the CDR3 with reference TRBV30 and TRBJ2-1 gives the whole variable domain SQTIHQWPATLVQPVGSPLSLECTVEGTSNPNLYWYRQAAGRGLQLLFYSVGIGQISSEVPQNLSASRPQDRQFILSSKKLLLSDSGFYLCAWSVRRNNEQFFGPGTRLTVL.

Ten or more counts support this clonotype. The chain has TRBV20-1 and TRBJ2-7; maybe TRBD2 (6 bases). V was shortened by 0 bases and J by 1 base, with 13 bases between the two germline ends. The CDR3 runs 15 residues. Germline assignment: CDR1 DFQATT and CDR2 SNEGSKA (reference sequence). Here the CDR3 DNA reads TGCAGTGCTAGAGATGTGGGAGGAGATTCCTACGAGCAGTACTTC. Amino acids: CSARDVGGDSYEQYF.

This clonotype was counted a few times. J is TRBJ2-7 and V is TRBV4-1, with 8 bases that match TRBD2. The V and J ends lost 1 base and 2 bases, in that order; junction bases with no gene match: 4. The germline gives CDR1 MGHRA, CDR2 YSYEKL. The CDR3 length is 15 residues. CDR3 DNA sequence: TGCGCCAGCAGCCAAGTCCTAGCGGGCACCTACGAGCAGTACTTC. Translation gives CASSQVLAGTYEQYF.

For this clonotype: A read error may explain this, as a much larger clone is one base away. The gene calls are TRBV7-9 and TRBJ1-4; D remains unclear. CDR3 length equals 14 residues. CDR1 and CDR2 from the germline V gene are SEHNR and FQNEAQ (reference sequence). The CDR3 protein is CASSLSDWAEKLLF. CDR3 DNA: TGTGCCAGCAGCTTATCAGATTGGGCGGAAAAACTGCTTTTT.

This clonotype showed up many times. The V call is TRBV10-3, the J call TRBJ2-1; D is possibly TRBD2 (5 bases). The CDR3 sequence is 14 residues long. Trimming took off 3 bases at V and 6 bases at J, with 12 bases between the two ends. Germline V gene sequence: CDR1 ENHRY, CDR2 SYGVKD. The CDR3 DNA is TGTGCCATCAGTGACGGGGTCGGAAGCAATGAGCAGTTCTTC. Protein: CAISDGVGSNEQFF.

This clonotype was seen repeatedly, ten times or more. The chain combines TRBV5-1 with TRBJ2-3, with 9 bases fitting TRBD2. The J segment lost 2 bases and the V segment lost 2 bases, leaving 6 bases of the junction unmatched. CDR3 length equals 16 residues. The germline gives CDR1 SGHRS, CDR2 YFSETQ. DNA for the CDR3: TGCGCCAGCAGCTTAGAGACTAGCGGCAACACAGATACGCAGTATTTT. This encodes CASSLETSGNTDTQYF.

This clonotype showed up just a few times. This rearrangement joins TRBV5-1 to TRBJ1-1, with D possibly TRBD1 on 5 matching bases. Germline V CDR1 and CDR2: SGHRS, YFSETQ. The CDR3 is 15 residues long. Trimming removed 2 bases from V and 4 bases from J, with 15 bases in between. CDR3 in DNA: TGCGCCAGCAGCTTTCGTTACAGGCAGGGCACTGAAGCTTTCTTT. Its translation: CASSFRYRQGTEAFF.

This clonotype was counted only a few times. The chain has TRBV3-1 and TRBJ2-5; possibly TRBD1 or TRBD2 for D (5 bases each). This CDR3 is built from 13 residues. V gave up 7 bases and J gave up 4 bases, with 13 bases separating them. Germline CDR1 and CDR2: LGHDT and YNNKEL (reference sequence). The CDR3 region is CASTPGTRETQYF. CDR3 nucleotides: TGTGCCAGCACCCCGGGGACGAGAGAGACCCAGTACTTC.

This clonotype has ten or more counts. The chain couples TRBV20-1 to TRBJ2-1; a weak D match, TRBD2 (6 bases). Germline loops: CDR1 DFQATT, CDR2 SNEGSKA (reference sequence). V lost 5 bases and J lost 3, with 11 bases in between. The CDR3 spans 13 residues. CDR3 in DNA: TGCAGTGCTCCCCCGCGGGGCTACAATGAGCAGTTCTTC. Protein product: CSAPPRGYNEQFF.

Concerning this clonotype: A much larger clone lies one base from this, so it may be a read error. The CDR3 region is CASSFGVDTEAFF. DNA for the CDR3: TGTGCCAGCAGTTTTGGGGTGGACACTGAAGCTTTCTTT. The chain employs TRBV12-3 or TRBV12-4 and TRBJ1-1, with D unresolved. Trimming cost V 3 bases and J 3 bases, with 8 bases left between them. The CDR3 length is 13 residues.

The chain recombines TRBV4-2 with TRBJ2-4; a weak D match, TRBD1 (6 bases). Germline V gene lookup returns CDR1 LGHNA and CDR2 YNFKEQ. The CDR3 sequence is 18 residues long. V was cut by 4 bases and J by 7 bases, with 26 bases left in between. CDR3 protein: CASSRVPGQAEIRNIQYF. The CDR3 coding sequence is TGTGCCAGCAGCCGGGTCCCGGGACAAGCGGAAATTCGGAACATTCAGTACTTC.